The 18 T cell receptor beta chains in this list originate from one sample, sequenced in a study of blood T cell repertoires in COVID-19. Profiled with immunoSEQ multiplex PCR; TCRdb holds only in-frame clones, not every one. The sample yields nearly 110,000 clones, 80% to 90% seen once. The sequenced sample consisted of peripheral blood. The source of these receptors is a middle-aged man with active or convalescent COVID-19.

The chain is built from TRBV19 and TRBJ2-3, with D maybe TRBD1 (6 bases). Trimming left V 4 bases short and J 5 bases short, with 13 bases between. Germline V gives CDR1 LNHDA, CDR2 SQIVND (reference sequence). This CDR3 region has 14 residues. The CDR3, as DNA: TGTGCCAGTAGTACCTGGACAGAGGGAGATACGCAGTATTTT. Translated: CASSTWTEGDTQYF.

The chain couples TRBV5-1 to TRBJ1-1; D might be TRBD1 (5 bases). Germline values: CDR1 SGHRS, CDR2 YFSETQ. CDR3 size: 15 residues. V shed 4 bases and J shed 0 bases, with 13 bases lying between them. For the CDR3, the DNA is TGCGCCAGCAGCATTACAGGAGTGTTGAACACTGAAGCTTTCTTT. Amino acids: CASSITGVLNTEAFF. The full variable domain, with the rest looked up from reference TRBV5-1 and TRBJ1-1, is KAGVTQTPRYLIKTRGQQVTLSCSPISGHRSVSWYQQTPGQGLQFLFEYFSETQRNKGNFPGRFSGRQFSNSRSEMNVSTLELGDSALYLCASSITGVLNTEAFFGQGTRLTVV.

V and J are TRBV28 and TRBJ2-5; 7 nucleotides line up with TRBD2. V gave up 5 bases and J gave up 2 bases; unmatched junction bases: 8. The CDR3 is 15 residues long. Germline CDR1 is MDHEN and CDR2 is SYDVKM. CDR3 sequence reads: CASSISGTRQETQYF. CDR3 coding DNA: TGTGCCAGCAGTATAAGCGGGACCCGGCAAGAGACCCAGTACTTC.

V gene TRBV11-2 combines with J gene TRBJ2-3; 7 bases line up with TRBD2. The CDR3 runs to 17 residues. Germline V gene data show CDR1 as SGHAT and CDR2 as FQNNGV. V shed 4 bases and J 2 bases; nucleotides not matched to a gene: 12. The CDR3 spells CASSSQLGGSPTDTQYF. CDR3 nucleotides: TGTGCCAGCAGCTCGCAACTGGGCGGGAGTCCCACAGATACGCAGTATTTT.

V usage is TRBV4-2 and J usage is TRBJ1-1; perhaps TRBD1 as D (5 bases). This CDR3 is built from 17 residues. Germline V gives CDR1 LGHNA, CDR2 YNFKEQ. V was pared by 3 bases and J by 1 base, with 18 bases between. CDR3 nucleotides: TGTGCCAGCAGCCACGCACCCGGGGACTCGACGAACACTGAAGCTTTCTTT. As protein: CASSHAPGDSTNTEAFF.

The chain is built from TRBV4-3 and TRBJ1-4, with TRBD1 matching over 7 bases. V shed 3 bases and J 7 bases; nucleotides not matched to a gene: 8. This CDR3 comprises 15 residues. From germline, CDR1 is LGHNA and CDR2 YSLEER. CDR3 DNA: TGCGCCAGCAGCCAGAGGGCAGGGGGAGGTGAAAAACTGTTTTTT. It encodes CASSQRAGGGEKLFF.

This sequence joins TRBV11-1 and TRBJ2-1; D ambiguous. CDR1 and CDR2 from the germline V gene are SGHAT and FQDESV (reference sequence). Trimming cost V 1 base and J 2 bases, with 12 bases left between them. The CDR3 runs to 16 residues. The CDR3 region is CASSLEMAEAYNEQFF. The CDR3 nucleotides are TGTGCCAGCAGCTTAGAGATGGCAGAAGCCTACAATGAGCAGTTCTTC.

This chain links TRBV7-2 with TRBJ1-2; 12 bases align to TRBD1. The CDR3 is 16 residues long. V trimming: 0 bases; J trimming: 8 bases; junction bases outside the gene matches: 7. Germline CDR1 and CDR2: SGHTA and FQGNSA. The CDR3 loop is CASSLAPGQGAMGYTF. CDR3 bases: TGTGCCAGCAGCTTAGCCCCGGGACAGGGGGCGATGGGCTACACCTTC.

The chain joins TRBV9 to TRBJ2-1; TRBD2 aligns across 9 bases. The CDR3 sequence is 16 residues long. V shed 0 bases, J shed 3 bases, and the junction held 4 bases outside the gene matches. Per the germline V gene, CDR1 is SGDLS and CDR2 is YYNGEE. The CDR3 DNA reads as TGTGCCAGCAGCGTAGGGGCTAGCGGGGTCTACAATGAGCAGTTCTTC. This translates into CASSVGASGVYNEQFF.

The rearrangement links TRBV7-9 to TRBJ1-4; D gene uncertain. V dropped 3 bases and J dropped 8 bases, with 4 bases sitting between them. There are 11 residues in the CDR3. CDR1 is SEHNR, CDR2 FQNEAQ, per germline (reference sequence). This chain's CDR3 is CASSLREKLFF. The CDR3 bases are TGTGCCAGCAGCTTGAGAGAAAAACTGTTTTTT.

The chain joins TRBV9 to TRBJ2-1, with 9 bases aligning to TRBD2. This CDR3 has 15 amino acids. V lost 2 bases to trimming and J lost 2 bases; unmatched junction nucleotides: 2. Germline lookup yields CDR1 SGDLS and CDR2 YYNGEE. The CDR3 protein is CASSVSGSPYNEQFF. The DNA of the CDR3 is TGTGCCAGCAGCGTTAGCGGGAGCCCCTACAATGAGCAGTTCTTC. Together with reference TRBV9 and TRBJ2-1, the CDR3 gives the full variable domain: DSGVTQTPKHLITATGQRVTLRCSPRSGDLSVYWYQQSLDQGLQFLIQYYNGEERAKGNILERFSAQQFPDLHSELNLSSLELGDSALYFCASSVSGSPYNEQFFGPGTRLTVL.

The chain uses TRBV30 and TRBJ1-1, with D tentatively TRBD1 (5 bases). From germline, CDR1 is GTSNPN and CDR2 SVGIG (reference sequence). The V and J ends lost 5 bases and 0 bases respectively, with 13 bases between them. This CDR3 has 14 residues. The CDR3 bases are TGTGCCTGGGGGACGGGTCACATGAACACTGAAGCTTTCTTT. As protein: CAWGTGHMNTEAFF.

The chain combines TRBV5-4 with TRBJ2-7; TRBD1 matches 7 bases. The ends lost 6 bases at V and 3 bases at J; junction bases unmatched: 9. The CDR3 runs 14 residues. Germline V gene lookup returns CDR1 SGHNT and CDR2 YYREEE (reference sequence). In DNA, the CDR3 is TGTGCCAGCACCCCAAACCGGGACAGCTACGAGCAGTACTTC. It translates to CASTPNRDSYEQYF.

V and J are TRBV7-9 and TRBJ2-1; 7 bases match TRBD2. The CDR3 spans 12 residues. The V and J ends lost 4 bases and 9 bases, in that order; junction bases with no gene match: 3. Germline V gene data show CDR1 as SEHNR and CDR2 as FQNEAQ (reference sequence). CDR3 in DNA: TGTGCCAGCAGCTGGGGGGGTGGTGAGCAGTTCTTC. Amino acid sequence: CASSWGGGEQFF.

This chain uses TRBV11-2 with TRBJ1-2; weak D call: TRBD1 (5 bases). Germline CDR1 and CDR2: SGHAT and FQNNGV. This CDR3 is 14 amino acids long. V lost 5 bases and J lost 2, with 12 bases in between. The DNA of the CDR3 is TGTGCCAGCAGCCGCAGTGGGGGGAACTATGGCTACACCTTC. This translates into CASSRSGGNYGYTF.

The chain combines TRBV2 with TRBJ1-3; TRBD1 is a possible D gene (6 bases). Trimming stripped 2 bases from V and 6 bases from J, with 11 bases between. This CDR3 spans 14 amino acids. Germline lookup yields CDR1 SNHLY and CDR2 FYNNEI. CDR3 DNA sequence: TGTGCCAGCAGTGAAACAGGGCATTCAAACACCATATATTTT. Its translation is CASSETGHSNTIYF.

V and J are TRBV7-9 and TRBJ1-1; 8 bases align to TRBD1. The CDR3 has 16 residues. Trimming took 5 bases from V and 3 from J; bases not matched to a gene: 11. Germline V gives CDR1 SEHNR, CDR2 FQNEAQ (reference sequence). The CDR3, as DNA: TGTGCCAGCAGCCCCCCGATGGACAGGGCGGACACTGAAGCTTTCTTT. Protein: CASSPPMDRADTEAFF.

The chain has TRBV2 and TRBJ2-5, with 14 bases that match TRBD2. V shed 5 bases and J 1 base; nucleotides not matched to a gene: 6. CDR3 size: 17 residues. Germline V CDR1 and CDR2: SNHLY, FYNNEI. The CDR3 sequence is CASSYGTSGRSQETQYF. CDR3 coding DNA: TGTGCCAGCAGTTATGGGACTAGCGGGAGATCCCAAGAGACCCAGTACTTC.